Listed here is a single TCR beta chain. This sample was taken from a study of T cells in tuberculosis. Study at large: T cells were selected with CD1B tetramers loaded with glucose monomycolate.

No alpha-beta pairing information exists for these sequences. Produced via immunoSEQ multiplex PCR; TCRdb's table is partial and in-frame only. The profile shows around 60,000 clones, roughly 79% of them singletons. The ends lost 2 bases at V and 5 bases at J; junction bases unmatched: 8. The CDR3 is 17 amino acids. Germline CDR1 reads MNHNS; CDR2 reads SASEGT. After thawing and overnight rest, PBMC were stained with GMM-loaded CD1B tetramer, viability dye and anti-CD3 for sorting. C32 glucose monomycolate from Rhodococcus equi was loaded onto the CD1B tetramers. Tetramer-sorted PBMC had been CD14 monocyte-depleted before freezing.

This clonotype originated in an adult woman with latent tuberculosis. The chain combines TRBV6-1 with TRBJ2-3; 12 nucleotides line up with TRBD2. Material: CD1b-GMM tetramer-negative cells sorted from PBMCs. CDR3 bases: TGTGCCAGCAGTGAAAATCTAGCGGGGGGGCTGCAAGATACGCAGTATTTT. Its protein product is CASSENLAGGLQDTQYF.